The 28 T cell receptor beta chains given below trace back to one sample, sequenced in a study of T cell changes during pregnancy in multiple sclerosis (dated by TCRdb to about 2019). Libraries were constructed by the immunoSEQ multiplex PCR assay. In its TCRdb copy, this immuneACCESS table keeps in-frame sequences only and misses some clones. Where compared with another copy, unresolved V genes explain less than half of these, and the others have no known cause. For this sample there are about 30,000 clones; 90% appear just once. The ten largest clones take up about 0.5% of the sample. This specimen consisted of CD4+ T cells from peripheral blood mononuclear cells, obtained in the third trimester of pregnancy. These receptors were taken from a female donor in good health, enrolled as a control in a pregnancy study.

The CDR3 region is CASSRMTGGTSGAFF. The CDR3 nucleotides read TGTGCCAGCTCCCGAATGACAGGGGGCACAAGTGGAGCTTTCTTT. This sequence joins TRBV18 and TRBJ1-1, with TRBD1 matching over 10 bases. The CDR3 runs 15 residues. Germline CDR1 reads KGHSH; CDR2 reads LQKENI. With V trimmed by 6 bases and J by 10 bases, 14 bases remained unmatched.

The J gene is TRBJ1-1, the V gene TRBV5-1; no firm D call. This CDR3 spans 15 amino acids. CDR1 and CDR2 (germline): SGHRS, YFSETQ. The V end was cut by 0 bases, the J end by 2 bases, with 11 bases between. The DNA for the CDR3 is TGCGCCAGCAGCTTGGAGCGGAAACTAAACACTGAAGCTTTCTTT. Its protein is CASSLERKLNTEAFF.

V gene TRBV29-1 combines with J gene TRBJ2-5, with unresolved D. V lost 6 bases, J lost 2 bases, and 7 bases lay in between. CDR3 size: 11 residues. Germline V gene sequence: CDR1 SQVTM, CDR2 ANQGSEA. This CDR3 is CSVTPQETQYF. The CDR3 coding sequence is TGCAGCGTGACACCTCAAGAGACCCAGTACTTC.

The chain is built from TRBV25-1 and TRBJ1-2; perhaps TRBD1 as D (5 bases). V shed 6 bases and J shed 0 bases, with 11 bases lying between them. Germline CDR1 MGHDK, CDR2 SYGVNS. This CDR3 has 14 amino acids. The DNA for the CDR3 is TGTGCCAGCAGAGGGGCCGGCACTAACTATGGCTACACCTTC. Translating it yields CASRGAGTNYGYTF.

With regard to this clone: Within the sample, other DNA sequences also encode this same CDR3. V is TRBV11-2 and J is TRBJ1-1; TRBD1 aligns across 7 bases. V shed 0 bases and J 7 bases; nucleotides not matched to a gene: 5. The CDR3 extends over 14 amino acids. CDR1 and CDR2 (germline): SGHAT, FQNNGV. CDR3 sequence reads: CASSLDHAGGEAFF. CDR3 coding DNA: TGTGCCAGCAGCTTAGATCACGCAGGGGGTGAAGCTTTCTTT.

This clone appeared a single time. V usage is TRBV6-1 and J usage is TRBJ1-6; D is unresolved. CDR3 length equals 14 residues. The germline V gene encodes CDR1 MNHNS and CDR2 SASEGT. V lost 3 bases to trimming and J lost 7 bases, with 10 bases between them. This CDR3 reads CASSDVHPNSPLHF. The CDR3 DNA is TGTGCCAGCAGTGACGTACATCCCAATTCACCCCTCCACTTT.

Notes on this clone: Since the CDR3 does not end with the conserved phenylalanine or tryptophan, this likely comes from a read error. This chain uses TRBV29-1 with TRBJ2-7; 9 bases align to TRBD1. The germline V gene has CDR1 SQVTM and CDR2 ANQGSEA. V lost 1 base and J lost 6; bases outside the gene matches: 4. This CDR3 has 13 residues. The CDR3 spells CSVEVLQGAEQYS. The CDR3 nucleotides are TGCAGCGTTGAAGTTTTACAGGGGGCCGAGCAGTACTCC.

This clone came up once. The rearrangement links TRBV14 to TRBJ1-1; D is ambiguous. Germline V gene sequence: CDR1 SGHDN, CDR2 FVKESK. V dropped 4 bases and J dropped 12 bases, with 18 bases sitting between them. The CDR3 runs 13 residues. In nucleotides, the CDR3 is TGTGCCAGCAGCCTTCGCCCGGGGTTTGAGTCTTTCTTT. Translated: CASSLRPGFESFF.

The chain has TRBV19 and TRBJ2-1; 12 bases agree with TRBD2. This CDR3 is built from 17 residues. Unmatched junction bases numbered 15, after V lost 5 bases and J lost 10 bases. Germline loops: CDR1 LNHDA, CDR2 SQIVND (reference sequence). Here the CDR3 reads CASSLKRTSGIREEQFF. The DNA of the CDR3 is TGTGCCAGTAGTCTGAAGCGGACTAGCGGGATAAGGGAAGAGCAGTTCTTC.

The rearrangement joins TRBV6-1 to TRBJ1-5; no clear D gene. The CDR3 contains 15 residues. Trimming took off 6 bases at V and 7 bases at J, with 19 bases between the two ends. Germline-derived CDR1 and CDR2 are MNHNS and SASEGT. The CDR3 DNA reads as TGTGCCAGCAGCCCCTCCGGGATCCCGGGCCAGCCCCAGCATTTT. Amino acids: CASSPSGIPGQPQHF.

This chain uses TRBV19 with TRBJ1-4; tentative D call: TRBD1 (6 bases). CDR1 is LNHDA, CDR2 SQIVND, per germline (reference sequence). CDR3 length: 14 residues. Trimming cost V 6 bases and J 6 bases, with 14 bases left between them. The CDR3 loop reads CASSGQNFHEKLFF. In nucleotides, the CDR3 is TGTGCCAGTAGCGGACAGAACTTCCATGAAAAACTGTTTTTT.

The chain couples TRBV5-6 to TRBJ1-2, with 9 bases lining up with TRBD1. The length of the CDR3 is 15 residues. V dropped 4 bases and J dropped 5; count of bases not matched to a gene: 9. Germline V gene data show CDR1 as SGHDT and CDR2 as YYEEEE. DNA for the CDR3: TGTGCCAGCAGCCCCTCCCGGGACAGGGTGTATGGCTACACCTTC. Encoded protein: CASSPSRDRVYGYTF.

The gene calls are TRBV5-7 and TRBJ2-7, with 10 positions matching TRBD2. TRBV5-7 is noted as an ORF with a role that remains uncertain. The CDR3 runs 18 residues. The junction had 13 bases not matched to a gene; V was cut back by 4 bases and J by 0 bases. The CDR3 region has the DNA TGTGCCAGCAGCCCCGGACTAGCGGAAACTAAACGCTCCTACGAGCAGTACTTC. It yields the protein CASSPGLAETKRSYEQYF.

The genes are TRBV19 and TRBJ2-7; TRBD2 agrees at 12 bases. Germline assignment: CDR1 LNHDA and CDR2 SQIVND (reference sequence). V was pared by 8 bases and J by 3 bases, with 5 bases of the junction left unmatched. The CDR3 totals 14 residues. The CDR3 sequence: CASSRLAGDYEQYF. DNA of the CDR3: TGTGCCAGTTCCCGACTAGCGGGGGACTACGAGCAGTACTTC.

This chain connects TRBV27 to TRBJ2-7; 7 bases are a match to TRBD1. The ends lost 5 bases at V and 0 bases at J; junction bases unmatched: 4. Germline V gene sequence: CDR1 MNHEY, CDR2 SMNVEV (reference sequence). This CDR3 has 14 amino acids. The CDR3 DNA reads as TGTGCCAGCAGTGTTAACAGGGGCTCCTACGAGCAGTACTTC. It translates to CASSVNRGSYEQYF.

The genes are TRBV9 and TRBJ1-1; D not resolved. V lost 0 bases to trimming and J lost 0 bases, with 9 bases between them. Per germline, CDR1 SGDLS and CDR2 YYNGEE. The CDR3 has 15 residues. CDR3: CASSVAEEVNTEAFF. The CDR3 DNA is TGTGCCAGCAGCGTAGCTGAGGAGGTGAACACTGAAGCTTTCTTT.

The chain links TRBV5-1 to TRBJ2-1, with 12 bases fitting TRBD2. The J segment lost 0 bases and the V segment lost 0 bases, leaving 4 bases of the junction unmatched. CDR3 length equals 18 residues. Germline lookup yields CDR1 SGHRS and CDR2 YFSETQ. The CDR3 DNA sequence: TGCGCCAGCAGCTTGGGACTAGCGGGGGCAAGCTCCTACAATGAGCAGTTCTTC. This sequence encodes CASSLGLAGASSYNEQFF.

V usage is TRBV10-2 and J usage is TRBJ1-5; perhaps TRBD1 as D (6 bases). The CDR3 runs 13 residues. The V gene lost 10 bases and the J gene lost 3 bases, with 13 bases spanning the gap. Per the germline V gene, CDR1 is WSHSY and CDR2 is SAAADI. As DNA, the CDR3 is TGCGCCACCGCCGACAGGCCCAATCAGCCCCAGCATTTT. Encoded protein: CATADRPNQPQHF.

The chain carries TRBV5-5 and TRBJ1-2; D is unresolved. The CDR3 has 14 amino acids. Trimming took 1 base from V and 8 from J, leaving 15 bases between them. The V gene's germline CDR1 is SGHKS and CDR2 YYEKEE (reference sequence). The CDR3 coding sequence is TGTGCCAGCAGCTTGCAAGAGGGCCTGGGGGGCTACACCTTC. Translating gives CASSLQEGLGGYTF.

V usage is TRBV19 and J usage is TRBJ1-3, with 8 bases that match TRBD1. The CDR3 sequence is 17 residues long. The germline V gene encodes CDR1 LNHDA and CDR2 SQIVND (reference sequence). Trimming at V came to 5 bases and at J to 1 base, leaving 10 bases not matched to a gene. CDR3 coding DNA: TGTGCCAGTAGTCACCTCGGACAGGGCATATCTGGAAACACCATATATTTT. It is translated as CASSHLGQGISGNTIYF.

CDR3 in DNA: TGTGCCACCGCCGGCGGCTCCAACTATGGCTACACCTTC. Translating it yields CATAGGSNYGYTF. This chain links TRBV6-5 with TRBJ1-2; no firm D call. Trimming shortened V by 10 bases and J by 2 bases, and 14 bases separated the two germline ends. This CDR3 region has 13 residues. Germline V gene sequence: CDR1 MNHEY, CDR2 SVGAGI.

This chain joins TRBV30 and TRBJ2-1; TRBD2 might be the D (6 bases). The CDR3 sequence is 16 residues long. V lost 0 bases to trimming and J lost 8 bases, with 20 bases between them. Germline V lookup: CDR1 GTSNPN, CDR2 SVGIG (reference sequence). This chain's CDR3 is CAWSVGQEGLGDEQFF. As DNA, the CDR3 is TGTGCCTGGAGTGTAGGGCAGGAGGGCTTGGGGGATGAGCAGTTCTTC.

This chain connects TRBV14 to TRBJ1-2; possible D gene TRBD1, 5 bases. This CDR3 has 14 residues. V was cut by 4 bases and J by 5 bases, with 14 bases left in between. Looked up from germline, CDR1 is SGHDN and CDR2 is FVKESK. CDR3 nucleotide sequence: TGTGCCAGCAGCCGTACGTCAGGGAGGTATGGCTACACCTTC. This encodes CASSRTSGRYGYTF.

The gene calls are TRBV4-3 and TRBJ2-1; 7 nucleotides line up with TRBD1. The CDR3 loop spans 15 amino acids. V dropped 3 bases and J dropped 7; count of bases not matched to a gene: 9. The germline V gene encodes CDR1 LGHNA and CDR2 YSLEER. The CDR3 DNA sequence: TGCGCCAGCAGCCACCCGACAGGGTCTGGGAATGAGCAGTTCTTC. Its translation: CASSHPTGSGNEQFF.

The DNA for the CDR3 is TGTGCCAGCCACGGGGAAGCTAACTATGGCTACACCTTC. Translating gives CASHGEANYGYTF. The V call is TRBV6-5, the J call TRBJ1-2; no definite D call. Germline-derived CDR1 and CDR2 are MNHEY and SVGAGI. The CDR3 is made up of 13 amino acids. V was trimmed by 8 bases and J by 0 bases, leaving 10 bases between them.

The chain combines TRBV14 with TRBJ1-2, with 7 positions matching TRBD1. J gave up 5 bases and V 0 bases, and 9 bases lay outside the gene matches. Germline loops: CDR1 SGHDN, CDR2 FVKESK. The CDR3 runs 16 residues. The CDR3 DNA follows: TGTGCCAGCAGCCAAGATCCGGGACAGCTGGTTTATGGCTACACCTTC. Protein: CASSQDPGQLVYGYTF.

This rearrangement joins TRBV6-5 to TRBJ1-2; 7 nucleotides match TRBD1. V lost 8 bases and J lost 8; bases outside the gene matches: 11. This CDR3 is built from 13 residues. Germline V gene data show CDR1 as MNHEY and CDR2 as SVGAGI. In nucleotides, the CDR3 is TGTGCCAGCGTACAGGGGCCGCCATGGGGCTACACCTTC. Translation gives CASVQGPPWGYTF.

The rearrangement uses TRBV9 and TRBJ2-3; 7 nucleotides agree with TRBD2. V was pared by 0 bases and J by 1 base, with 5 bases of the junction left unmatched. Germline assignment: CDR1 SGDLS and CDR2 YYNGEE. CDR3 length equals 16 residues. CDR3 amino acids: CASSVAAGACTDTQYF. The CDR3 nucleotides are TGTGCCAGCAGCGTAGCGGCGGGAGCTTGCACAGATACGCAGTATTTT.